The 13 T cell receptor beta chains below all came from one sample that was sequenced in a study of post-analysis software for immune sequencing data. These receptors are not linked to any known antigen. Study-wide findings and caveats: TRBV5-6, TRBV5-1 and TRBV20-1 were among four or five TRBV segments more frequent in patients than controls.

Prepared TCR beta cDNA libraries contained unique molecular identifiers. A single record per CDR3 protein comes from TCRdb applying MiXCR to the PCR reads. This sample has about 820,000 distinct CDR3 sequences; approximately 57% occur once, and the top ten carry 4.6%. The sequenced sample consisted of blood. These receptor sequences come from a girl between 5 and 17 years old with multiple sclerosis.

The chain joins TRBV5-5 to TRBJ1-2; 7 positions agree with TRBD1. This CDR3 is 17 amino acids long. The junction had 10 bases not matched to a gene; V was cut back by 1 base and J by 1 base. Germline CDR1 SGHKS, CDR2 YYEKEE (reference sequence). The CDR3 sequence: CASSLIGGASINYGYTF. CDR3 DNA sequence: TGTGCCAGCAGCTTGATAGGGGGCGCATCGATTAACTATGGCTACACCTTC.

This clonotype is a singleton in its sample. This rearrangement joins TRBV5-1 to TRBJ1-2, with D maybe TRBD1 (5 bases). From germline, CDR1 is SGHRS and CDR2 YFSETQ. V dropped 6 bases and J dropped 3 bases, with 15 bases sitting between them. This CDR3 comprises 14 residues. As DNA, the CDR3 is TGCGCCAGCAAGACGGATGGGGGTCACTATGGCTACACCTTC. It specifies CASKTDGGHYGYTF.

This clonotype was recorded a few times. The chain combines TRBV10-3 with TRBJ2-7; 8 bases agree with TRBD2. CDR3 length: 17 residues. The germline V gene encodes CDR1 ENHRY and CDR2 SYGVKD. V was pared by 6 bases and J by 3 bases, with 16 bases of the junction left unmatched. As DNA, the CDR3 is TGTGCCATCAGCGCCCATCAGACGAGCGGGAGAGGCTACGAGCAGTACTTC. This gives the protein CAISAHQTSGRGYEQYF.

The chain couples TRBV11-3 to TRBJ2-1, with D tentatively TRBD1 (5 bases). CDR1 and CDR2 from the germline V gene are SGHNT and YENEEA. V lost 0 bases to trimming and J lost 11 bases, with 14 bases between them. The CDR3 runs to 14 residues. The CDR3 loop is CASSLDGQTAQQFF. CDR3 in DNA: TGTGCCAGCAGCTTAGATGGTCAGACAGCACAGCAGTTCTTC.

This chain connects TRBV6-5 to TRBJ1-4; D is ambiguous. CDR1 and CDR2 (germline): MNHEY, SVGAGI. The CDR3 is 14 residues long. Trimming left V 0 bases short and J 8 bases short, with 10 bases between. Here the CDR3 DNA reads TGTGCCAGCAGTTACTCGAATCGCGGGGAAAAACTGTTTTTT. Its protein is CASSYSNRGEKLFF.

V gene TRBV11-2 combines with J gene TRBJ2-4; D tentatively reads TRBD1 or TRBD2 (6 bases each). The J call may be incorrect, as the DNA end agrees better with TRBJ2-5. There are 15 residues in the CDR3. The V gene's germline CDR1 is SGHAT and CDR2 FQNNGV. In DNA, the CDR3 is TGTGCCAGCAGCTTAAGAAGTAGGGGGGAAGAGACCCAGTACTTC. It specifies CASSLRSRGEETQYF.

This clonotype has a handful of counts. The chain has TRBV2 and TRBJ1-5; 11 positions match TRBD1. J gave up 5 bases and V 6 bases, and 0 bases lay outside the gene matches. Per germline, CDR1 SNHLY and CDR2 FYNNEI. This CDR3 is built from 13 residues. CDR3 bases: TGTGCCAGCAGGGGACAGGGGGATCAGCCCCAGCATTTT. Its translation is CASRGQGDQPQHF.

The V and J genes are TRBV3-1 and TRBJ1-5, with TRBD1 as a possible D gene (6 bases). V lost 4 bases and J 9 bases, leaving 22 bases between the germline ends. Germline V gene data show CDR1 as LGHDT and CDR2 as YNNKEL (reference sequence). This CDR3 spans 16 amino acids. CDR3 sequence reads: CASSPTSGRGVRPQHF. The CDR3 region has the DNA TGTGCCAGCAGCCCGACCTCGGGCAGGGGCGTTCGGCCCCAGCATTTT.

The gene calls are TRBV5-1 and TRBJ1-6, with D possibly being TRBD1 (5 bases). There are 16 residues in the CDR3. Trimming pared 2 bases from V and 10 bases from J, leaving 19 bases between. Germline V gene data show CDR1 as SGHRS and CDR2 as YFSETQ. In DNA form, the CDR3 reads TGCGCCAGCAGCTTTCAGACAGCGGGCTTGGGGTCACCCCTCCACTTT. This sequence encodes CASSFQTAGLGSPLHF.

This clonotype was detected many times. The CDR3 nucleotides are TGCGCCAGCAGCGGAGACACTAGCGGGAGGATGGATACGCAGTATTTT. The encoded protein is CASSGDTSGRMDTQYF. The genes are TRBV5-1 and TRBJ2-3, with TRBD2 matching 12 bases. The V and J ends lost 4 bases and 6 bases, in that order; junction bases with no gene match: 9. This CDR3 has 16 residues. The germline gives CDR1 SGHRS, CDR2 YFSETQ.

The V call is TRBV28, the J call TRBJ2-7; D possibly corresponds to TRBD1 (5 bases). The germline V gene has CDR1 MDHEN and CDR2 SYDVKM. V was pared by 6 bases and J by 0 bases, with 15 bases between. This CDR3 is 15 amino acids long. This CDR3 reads CASRGVPLSSYEQYF. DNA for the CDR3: TGTGCCAGCAGAGGGGTGCCACTGAGCTCCTACGAGCAGTACTTC.

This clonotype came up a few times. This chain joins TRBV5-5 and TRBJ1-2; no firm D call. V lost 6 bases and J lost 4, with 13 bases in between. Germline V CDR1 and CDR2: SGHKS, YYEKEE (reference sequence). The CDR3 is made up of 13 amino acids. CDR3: CASNADLAYGYTF. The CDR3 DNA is TGTGCCAGCAACGCCGATCTGGCCTATGGCTACACCTTC.

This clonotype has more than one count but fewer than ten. The CDR3 sequence: CASSRQVFSYEQYF. Here the CDR3 DNA reads TGTGCCAGCAGCCGACAGGTTTTTTCCTACGAGCAGTACTTC. V gene TRBV6-5 combines with J gene TRBJ2-7; D is perhaps TRBD1 (6 bases). The CDR3 has 14 amino acids. Germline CDR1 is MNHEY and CDR2 is SVGAGI. The V and J ends lost 6 bases and 1 base respectively, with 13 bases between them.